This T cell receptor (beta chain) was captured by sequencing in a study of Ad26.COV2.S vaccination and SARS-CoV-2 variants. Findings and limits, study-wide: Post-vaccination breadth of spike-specific CD8+ and CD4+ T cell responses was reportedly substantial. Participants in the vaccine arm had higher spike-specific TCR breadth; placebo recipients had lower.

About this clone itself: The antigen is unknown.

Measured with immunoSEQ multiplex PCR; TCRdb has only the in-frame clones, and not every one. In the table there are 40,000 to 55,000 clones, 83% of which are singletons. The receptor was derived from a human donor who had recovered from COVID-19. Material: peripheral blood, obtained after recovery from COVID-19.

The DNA of the CDR3 is TGTGCCAGCAGTGAATACGGCGACACTGAAGCTTTCTTT. Its protein is CASSEYGDTEAFF. The chain is built from TRBV25-1 and TRBJ1-1; D is unresolved. The V and J ends lost 0 bases and 3 bases respectively, with 5 bases between them. The CDR3 is made up of 13 amino acids. From germline, CDR1 is MGHDK and CDR2 SYGVNS. Drawing the rest from reference TRBV25-1 and TRBJ1-1, the complete variable domain is EADIYQTPRYLVIGTGKKITLECSQTMGHDKMYWYQQDPGMELHLIHYSYGVNSTEKGDLSSESTVSRIRTEHFPLTLESARPSHTSQYLCASSEYGDTEAFFGQGTRLTVV.